Listed below are T cell receptor beta chains from one sample, sequenced in a study of immune reconstitution after stem cell transplant in scleroderma. MiXCR was run by TCRdb on the RT-PCR reads, yielding one entry per CDR3 protein. This sample carries roughly 1,600 distinct CDR3 sequences, about 7.4% of them seen once, and the ten largest clones take approximately 23%. This specimen was collected before or after autologous hematopoietic stem cell transplantation (not recorded which). Receptors were obtained from a male donor with systemic sclerosis. The CDR3 runs from the conserved cysteine through the conserved F or W. The order of the fields is clone size, V gene, J gene, CDR3 length, D gene, CDR3 DNA, CDR3 protein. D genes are given only for firm matches. Size tells how often a clone was seen (once, few, many) or the class of an expanded clone, and some rows leave it out.

abundance: medium-sized; v_gene: TRBV9; j_gene: TRBJ2-3; len: 13; d_gene: .; CDR3nt: TGTGCCAGCAGCGTAGCGGGAGCAGATACGCAGTATTTT; CDR3aa: CASSVAGADTQYF
abundance: medium-sized; v_gene: TRBV5-1; j_gene: TRBJ1-5; len: 14; d_gene: .; CDR3nt: TGCGCCAGCAGCGCCGACAGCCGGAATCAGCCCCAGCATTTT; CDR3aa: CASSADSRNQPQHF
abundance: medium-sized; v_gene: TRBV10-3; j_gene: TRBJ2-7; len: 17; d_gene: .; CDR3nt: TGTGCCATCAGTGAGGATTCGTCTACAGTCCGTTTGGCCGAGCAGTACTTC; CDR3aa: CAISEDSSTVRLAEQYF
abundance: medium-sized; v_gene: TRBV10-3; j_gene: TRBJ2-7; len: 16; d_gene: TRBD1; CDR3nt: TGTGCCATCAGTGAGGGACAGGGCCCGCCGGCCTACGAGCAGTACTTC; CDR3aa: CAISEGQGPPAYEQYF
abundance: medium-sized; v_gene: TRBV27; j_gene: TRBJ2-7; len: 14; d_gene: TRBD1; CDR3nt: TGTGCCAGCAGTTTTAGACAGGGTTCCTACGAGCAGTACTTC; CDR3aa: CASSFRQGSYEQYF
abundance: .; v_gene: TRBV29-1; j_gene: TRBJ2-5; len: 15; d_gene: TRBD2; CDR3nt: TGCAGCGTCGGACTAGCGGGAGGACCCCAAGAGACCCAGTACTTC; CDR3aa: CSVGLAGGPQETQYF